The clone carrying this TCR beta chain was picked up many times. The target antigen is unknown. These data are taken from a study of early T cells in non-severe SARS-CoV-2 infection. Across the whole study: Sequencing used unsorted whole-blood bulk RNA, so chains lack pairing. Study outcomes and limitations: In VDJdb matching, anti-spike CD8 responses were favored while private and CD4 specificities went missing.

V shed 5 bases and J shed 5 bases, with 12 bases lying between them. CDR3 length: 13 amino acids. Germline CDR1 and CDR2: MDHEN and SYDVKM. Unique molecular identifiers were affixed to single, distinct cDNA molecules. TCRdb processed the 5' RACE reads anew with MiXCR; each CDR3 protein has one entry. The sample lists about 61,000 distinct CDR3 sequences; 10% to 12% were seen once. The V call is TRBV28, the J call TRBJ2-5, with a tentative D call TRBD1 (5 bases). This clonotype originated in an adult who was a healthcare worker with PCR-confirmed SARS-CoV-2 infection or an uninfected control (not recorded which). Material for sequencing was whole blood. The CDR3 is CASSVGRAETQYF. CDR3 DNA sequence: TGTGCCAGCAGTGTAGGCAGGGCGGAGACCCAGTACTTC.